This T cell receptor (beta chain) was retrieved from a study of blood T cells in healthy people across ages. As for this clonotype: The antigen is undetermined.

With a J-beta primer mix and a sample-barcoded 5' primer, a second PCR ran about 7 to 12 cycles. A 12-random-nucleotide template-switch adaptor tagged each cDNA molecule. TCRdb used MiXCR to reprocess the 5' RACE reads, holding one entry per CDR3 protein. The sample has some 1,000,000 distinct CDR3 sequences, 20% to 25% seen once. General study findings and limits: Per-million-T-cell TCR beta diversity fell roughly linearly with age.

There are 18 residues in the CDR3. The junction had 9 bases not matched to a gene; V was cut back by 0 bases and J by 6 bases. Germline V gives CDR1 DFQATT, CDR2 SNEGSKA (reference sequence). Each donor gave roughly 9.1 milliliters of peripheral blood. A further study also used this sample, focusing on T cells of mothers and their children. As reported in that work: Over 5 children and their three healthy Caucasian mothers were the donors.

The chain has TRBV20-1 and TRBJ2-2; 14 bases match TRBD2. This clonotype was sampled from a girl aged 2-10 years in good health. Material for sequencing was blood. CDR3 residues: CSARDNRGLAGGPGELFF. CDR3 bases: TGCAGTGCTAGAGATAATCGCGGACTAGCGGGGGGCCCCGGGGAGCTGTTTTTT.